Listed here are 16 T cell receptor beta chains from one sample, sequenced in a study of blood T cell repertoires in COVID-19. Measured with immunoSEQ multiplex PCR; TCRdb has only the in-frame clones, and not every one. This sample has just over 350,000 clones, with 75% to 90% found just once. The sequenced sample consisted of peripheral blood. These receptors originate from a woman aged 55 to 70 with COVID-19, enrolled during active disease.

This sequence joins TRBV5-1 and TRBJ2-3; D call uncertain. This CDR3 is built from 12 residues. The V and J ends lost 2 bases and 3 bases respectively, with 4 bases between them. Germline V CDR1 and CDR2: SGHRS, YFSETQ. CDR3: CASSFRTDTQYF. The CDR3 nucleotides read TGCGCCAGCAGCTTCCGGACAGATACGCAGTATTTT.

This clone appeared a few times. V and J are TRBV7-2 and TRBJ1-2, with 7 bases that match TRBD1. This CDR3 has 14 residues. Trimming at V came to 5 bases and at J to 4 bases, leaving 7 bases not matched to a gene. The germline V gene has CDR1 SGHTA and CDR2 FQGNSA. Written as DNA, the CDR3 is TGTGCCAGCAGCCAAACAGGGGAGGCCTATGGCTACACCTTC. Its protein is CASSQTGEAYGYTF.

The V call is TRBV6-6, the J call TRBJ1-2; 8 nucleotides match TRBD1. Germline CDR1 MNHNY, CDR2 SVGAGI (reference sequence). The length of the CDR3 is 13 residues. Losses at the gene ends were 5 bases for V and 5 bases for J; bases not matched to a gene: 4. The CDR3, as DNA: TGTGCCAGCAGTCCGGACAGGGAGTATGGCTACACCTTC. This encodes CASSPDREYGYTF.

This clone was counted a single time. V and J are TRBV5-1 and TRBJ2-2; D gene uncertain. Germline V lookup: CDR1 SGHRS, CDR2 YFSETQ. The CDR3 extends over 13 amino acids. The germline V and J ends were trimmed by 5 bases and 3 bases, with 8 bases remaining between them. Here the CDR3 reads CASSQSDTGELFF. The CDR3 bases are TGCGCCAGCAGTCAATCGGACACCGGGGAGCTGTTTTTT. The whole variable domain, filled in from reference TRBV5-1 and TRBJ2-2, reads KAGVTQTPRYLIKTRGQQVTLSCSPISGHRSVSWYQQTPGQGLQFLFEYFSETQRNKGNFPGRFSGRQFSNSRSEMNVSTLELGDSALYLCASSQSDTGELFFGEGSRLTVL.

J is TRBJ2-1 and V is TRBV30; D remains ambiguous. This CDR3 is built from 12 residues. The V gene's germline CDR1 is GTSNPN and CDR2 SVGIG (reference sequence). V dropped 0 bases and J dropped 6 bases, with 6 bases sitting between them. CDR3 residues: CAWSVHVNEQFF. CDR3 in DNA: TGTGCCTGGAGTGTACATGTCAATGAGCAGTTCTTC.

The gene calls are TRBV7-9 and TRBJ1-4; TRBD1 matches at 7 bases. There are 15 residues in the CDR3. Germline values: CDR1 SEHNR, CDR2 FQNEAQ (reference sequence). The V gene end was trimmed by 5 bases and the J gene end by 4 bases; junction bases not matched to a gene: 7. In nucleotides, the CDR3 is TGTGCCAGCAGCACGGGACAGAGCTATAATGAAAAACTGTTTTTT. Its protein is CASSTGQSYNEKLFF.

The J gene is TRBJ2-7, the V gene TRBV9, with D maybe TRBD1 (5 bases). V was pared by 0 bases and J by 1 base, with 11 bases between. Germline V CDR1 and CDR2: SGDLS, YYNGEE. The CDR3 has 15 amino acids. Here the CDR3 DNA reads TGTGCCAGCAGCGTAGCGGCGACAGATTCCTACGAGCAGTACTTC. It translates to CASSVAATDSYEQYF. Based on the CDR3 plus reference TRBV9 and TRBJ2-7, the full variable domain is DSGVTQTPKHLITATGQRVTLRCSPRSGDLSVYWYQQSLDQGLQFLIQYYNGEERAKGNILERFSAQQFPDLHSELNLSSLELGDSALYFCASSVAATDSYEQYFGPGTRLTVT.

The chain carries TRBV9 and TRBJ2-1; 9 nucleotides line up with TRBD2. CDR1 and CDR2 (germline): SGDLS, YYNGEE. This CDR3 region has 13 residues. Trimming removed 7 bases from V and 5 bases from J; junction bases left unmatched: 4. The CDR3 DNA follows: TGTGCCAGCGGATGGACTAGCGACAATGAGCAGTTCTTC. It specifies CASGWTSDNEQFF.

V gene TRBV6-5 combines with J gene TRBJ2-7; D is unresolved. Per the germline V gene, CDR1 is MNHEY and CDR2 is SVGAGI. The CDR3 covers 15 residues. Trimming cost V 0 bases and J 0 bases, with 9 bases left between them. CDR3 in amino acids: CASSYSRLGSYEQYF. The CDR3 DNA is TGTGCCAGCAGTTACTCGCGGCTGGGCTCCTACGAGCAGTACTTC.

The V gene is TRBV6-5, the J gene TRBJ2-2; no reliable D call. This CDR3 has 14 amino acids. The germline V gene has CDR1 MNHEY and CDR2 SVGAGI. V was trimmed by 7 bases and J by 0 bases, leaving 9 bases between them. The CDR3: CASISSANTGELFF. DNA for the CDR3: TGTGCCAGCATTTCCAGCGCGAACACCGGGGAGCTGTTTTTT.

DNA for the CDR3: TGTGCCTGGACCGATGTTAGGGACAGGTTGTATAATTCACCCCTCCACTTT. It yields the protein CAWTDVRDRLYNSPLHF. The chain uses TRBV30 and TRBJ1-6; 8 bases fit TRBD1. CDR3 length equals 17 residues. V was pared by 4 bases and J by 4 bases, with 12 bases of the junction left unmatched. Germline V CDR1 and CDR2: GTSNPN, SVGIG (reference sequence).

This sequence joins TRBV6-5 and TRBJ1-1; TRBD1 might be the D (6 bases). The V gene's germline CDR1 is MNHEY and CDR2 SVGAGI. The CDR3 is made up of 13 amino acids. Trimming shortened V by 6 bases and J by 0 bases, and 8 bases separated the two germline ends. The CDR3 coding sequence is TGTGCCAGCAGAGACAGGATGAACACTGAAGCTTTCTTT. It encodes CASRDRMNTEAFF.

The chain uses TRBV7-2 and TRBJ1-4; 8 bases are a match to TRBD1. V lost 5 bases to trimming and J lost 7 bases; unmatched junction nucleotides: 3. Germline V gene sequence: CDR1 SGHTA, CDR2 FQGNSA. This CDR3 has 13 amino acids. CDR3 bases: TGTGCCAGCAGCCCGACAGGGGTTGAAAAACTGTTTTTT. It translates to CASSPTGVEKLFF.

The V gene is TRBV2, the J gene TRBJ2-7; possible D gene TRBD2, 5 bases. Trimming shortened V by 6 bases and J by 3 bases, and 18 bases separated the two germline ends. Germline V gives CDR1 SNHLY, CDR2 FYNNEI. This CDR3 comprises 15 residues. The CDR3 nucleotides are TGTGCCAGCAGGACCCGGGTCTCGGGGATCTACGAGCAGTACTTC. Translation gives CASRTRVSGIYEQYF. The variable domain in full, completed from reference TRBV2 and TRBJ2-7, reads EPEVTQTPSHQVTQMGQEVILRCVPISNHLYFYWYRQILGQKVEFLVSFYNNEISEKSEIFDDQFSVERPDGSNFTLKIRSTKLEDSAMYFCASRTRVSGIYEQYFGPGTRLTVT.

As to this clone: The sample holds other DNA sequences that translate to the same CDR3. The chain employs TRBV3-1 (or the pseudogene TRBV3-2) and TRBJ1-1; maybe TRBD1 (6 bases). Germline CDR1 is LGHDT and CDR2 is YNNKEL (reference sequence). CDR3 length: 13 residues. V was clipped by 4 bases and J by 5 bases, with 11 bases between them. The CDR3 DNA reads TGTGCCAGCAGCCCCAGAGGGGGAACTGAAGCTTTCTTT. The encoded protein is CASSPRGGTEAFF.

The chain joins TRBV6-5 to TRBJ1-2; the D gene is possibly TRBD1 (6 bases). The CDR3 sequence is 15 residues long. V lost 5 bases and J 4 bases, leaving 17 bases between the germline ends. Germline V lookup: CDR1 MNHEY, CDR2 SVGAGI. The DNA of the CDR3 is TGTGCCAGCAGTACCCAAGGGGGTCAAAGCTATGGCTACACCTTC. As protein: CASSTQGGQSYGYTF.